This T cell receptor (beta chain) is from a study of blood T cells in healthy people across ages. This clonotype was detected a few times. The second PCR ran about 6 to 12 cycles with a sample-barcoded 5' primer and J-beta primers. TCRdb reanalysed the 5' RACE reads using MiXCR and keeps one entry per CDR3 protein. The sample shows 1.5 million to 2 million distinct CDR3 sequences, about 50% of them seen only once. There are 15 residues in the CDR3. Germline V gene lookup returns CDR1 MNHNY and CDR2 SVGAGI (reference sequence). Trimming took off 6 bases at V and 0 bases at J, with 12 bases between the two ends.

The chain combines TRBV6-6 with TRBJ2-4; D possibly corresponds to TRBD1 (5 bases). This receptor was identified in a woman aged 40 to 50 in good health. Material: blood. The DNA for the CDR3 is TGTGCCAGCAGGGCCCTAAGGGGAGCCAAAAACATTCAGTACTTC. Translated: CASRALRGAKNIQYF.